This T cell receptor (beta chain) was found in a study of blood T cell repertoires in COVID-19. Turning to the study itself: The origin of the acute and convalescent COVID-19 samples was the United States, Italy and Spain. From T cells, B-cell-depleted T cells, or PBMCs came the material, which was cDNA or gDNA.

Authors' analysis steps: Estimated nucleated cell counts came from reference gene primer amplification. Here immunoSEQ multiplex PCR was the method, and the copy in TCRdb shows in-frame clones only, minus some. V, J and clone size are taken as reported in that table, and D and trimming were inferred from the DNA itself. Of fewer than 60,000 clones listed, 93% were seen once; the top ten hold approximately 1%. Germline V gene sequence: CDR1 MNHEY, CDR2 SMNVEV (reference sequence). CDR3 size: 16 residues. The trim removed 3 bases at V and 7 bases at J, leaving 11 bases unmatched. The chain has TRBV27 and TRBJ1-2; 10 bases align to TRBD1. The sequencing input was peripheral blood. This clonotype originated in a man between 60 and 75 years old with COVID-19, enrolled during active disease. CDR3 sequence reads: CASSLRRQGAPVGYTF. The CDR3 DNA is TGTGCCAGCAGTTTGAGGAGACAGGGGGCGCCGGTTGGCTACACCTTC.